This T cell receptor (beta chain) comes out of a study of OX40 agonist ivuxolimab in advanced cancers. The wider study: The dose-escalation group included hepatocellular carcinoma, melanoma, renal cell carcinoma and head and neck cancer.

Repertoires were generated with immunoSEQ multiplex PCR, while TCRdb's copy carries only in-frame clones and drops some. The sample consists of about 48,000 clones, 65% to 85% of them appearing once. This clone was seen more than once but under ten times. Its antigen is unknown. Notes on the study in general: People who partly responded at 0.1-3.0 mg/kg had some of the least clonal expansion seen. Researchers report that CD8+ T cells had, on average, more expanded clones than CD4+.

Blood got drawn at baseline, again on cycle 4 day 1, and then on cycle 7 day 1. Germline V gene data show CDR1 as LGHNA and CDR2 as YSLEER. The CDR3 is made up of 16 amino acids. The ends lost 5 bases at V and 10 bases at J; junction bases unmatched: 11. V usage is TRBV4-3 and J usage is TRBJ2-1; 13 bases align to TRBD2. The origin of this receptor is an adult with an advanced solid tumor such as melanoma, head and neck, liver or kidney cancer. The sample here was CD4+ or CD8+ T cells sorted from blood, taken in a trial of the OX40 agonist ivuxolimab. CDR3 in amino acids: CASSFSPGTSGEEQFF. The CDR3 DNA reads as TGCGCCAGCAGCTTCTCCCCCGGGACTAGCGGGGAAGAGCAGTTCTTC.